These 18 T cell receptor beta chains came from one sample sequenced in a study of T cells in women clearing cervical HPV infection (dated by TCRdb to 2017 to 2018). Preparation of the library involved the immunoSEQ multiplex PCR assay. TCRdb's version of the immuneACCESS table is confined to in-frame rearrangements and falls short of the full clone set. An unresolved V gene accounts for under half of the shortfall where checked; the remainder is of unknown origin. The table for this sample shows tens of thousands of clones. Of the sample, more than 0.8% falls within the top ten clones. Sequenced material: blood buffy coat. Source of these receptors: a woman aged 18-70 years with a cervical HPV16 infection that either progressed to CIN3+ or cleared (not recorded which).

For this clone: The read ends 3 residues shy of where the CDR3 ends; the end is completed using the germline J gene. The chain links TRBV7-9 to TRBJ1-1; a weak D match, TRBD1 (5 bases). The ends were cut back, 5 bases at V and 3 bases at J, with 13 bases in the middle. Germline-derived CDR1 and CDR2 are SEHNR and FQNEAQ (reference sequence). The CDR3 is made up of 14 amino acids. CDR3 loop: CASSMSGLDTEAFF. The covered CDR3 bases are TGTGCCAGCAGCATGTCAGGGCTCGACACTGAA. Using reference TRBV7-9 and TRBJ1-1 for the parts outside the CDR3, the full variable domain is DTGVSQNPRHKITKRGQNVTFRCDPISEHNRLYWYRQTLGQGPEFLTYFQNEAQLEKSRLLSDRFSAERPKGSFSTLEIQRTEQGDSAMYLCASSMSGLDTEAFFGQGTRLTVV.

As regards this clone: Sequencing ends 3 residues short of the CDR3 end; the germline J gene provides the rest. The genes are TRBV5-5 and TRBJ2-1, with unresolved D. V shed 6 bases and J shed 7 bases, with 14 bases lying between them. CDR3 size: 13 residues. CDR1 and CDR2 from the germline V gene are SGHKS and YYEKEE (reference sequence). Incomplete CDR3 DNA: TGTGCCAGCACCCCCCCGGGTAGAAATGAG. This gives the protein CASTPPGRNE. The CDR3 as a whole reads CASTPPGRNEQFF.

Worth noting for this clone: The CDR3 is cut off 3 residues early in the read; its end comes from the germline J gene. The chain is built from TRBV6-1 and TRBJ1-2; maybe TRBD1 (5 bases). This CDR3 has 14 residues. In germline, CDR1 is MNHNS, CDR2 SASEGT. The CDR3 is CASSVTSGGYDYTF. The DNA read from the CDR3 is TGTGCCAGCAGTGTTACTAGCGGGGGTTACGAC.

In regard to this clone: The read halts 3 residues ahead of the CDR3 end, with the missing end drawn from the germline J gene. The chain couples TRBV10-3 to TRBJ2-3; possibly TRBD1 for D (6 bases). Germline-derived CDR1 and CDR2 are ENHRY and SYGVKD. The CDR3 runs 13 residues. V was trimmed by 7 bases and J by 4 bases, leaving 12 bases between them. CDR3 sequence: CAINQGIPDTQYF. The part of the CDR3 DNA that was read is TGTGCCATCAACCAGGGGATACCAGATACG.

As for this clone: The CDR3 is cut off 3 residues early in the read; its end comes from the germline J gene. The chain recombines TRBV7-6 with TRBJ1-1; weak D call: TRBD1 (5 bases). Deletions cut 5 bases from V and 4 bases from J, with 20 bases between. CDR1 and CDR2 (germline): SGHVS, FNYEAQ. This CDR3 is 16 amino acids long. CDR3: CASSHEKDGGGTEAFF. The CDR3 bases that were read are TGTGCCAGCAGCCACGAAAAAGACGGGGGGGGCACTGAA.

Of note for this clone: The CDR3 end is not reached by the read, which stops 3 residues before it; the germline J gene fills it in. This rearrangement joins TRBV4-1 to TRBJ2-7; D may be TRBD1 (6 bases). From germline, CDR1 is MGHRA and CDR2 YSYEKL. Trimming cost V 0 bases and J 3 bases, with 21 bases left between them. This CDR3 spans 18 amino acids. CDR3 residues: CASSQDGGRAGIDYEQYF. Partial CDR3 DNA: TGCGCCAGCAGCCAAGATGGGGGCCGGGCAGGGATTGACTACGAG.

Regarding this clone: The CDR3 end is not reached by the read, which stops 3 residues before it; the germline J gene fills it in. The chain couples TRBV10-1 to TRBJ2-4; 13 positions match TRBD2. CDR1 WNHNN and CDR2 SYGVQD come from the germline V gene (reference sequence). The CDR3 is made up of 15 amino acids. V shed 3 bases and J 9 bases; nucleotides not matched to a gene: 5. This chain's CDR3 is CASSDTSGGAFIQYF. CDR3 DNA, as far as it was read: TGCGCCAGCAGTGACACTAGCGGGGGGGCCTTCATT.

Comments on this clone: The CDR3 is cut off 3 residues early in the read; its end comes from the germline J gene. The chain joins TRBV18 to TRBJ1-6; 9 bases are shared with TRBD1. Trimming at V came to 3 bases and at J to 7 bases, leaving 13 bases not matched to a gene. Germline CDR1 and CDR2: KGHSH and LQKENI. The CDR3 contains 18 residues. The DNA read from the CDR3 is TGTGCCAGCTCACCGGTTTTGGGACAGGGATCAAAAAATTCACCC. Encoded protein: CASSPVLGQGSKNSP. The CDR3 in full is CASSPVLGQGSKNSPLHF.

Note on this clone: The CDR3 end falls 3 residues outside the read, so it is completed with the germline J gene. V is TRBV28 and J is TRBJ1-5; D gene ambiguous. CDR3 length: 12 amino acids. Germline CDR1 and CDR2: MDHEN and SYDVKM. V was shortened by 8 bases and J by 4 bases, with 9 bases between the two germline ends. This CDR3 reads CASEVGNQPQHF. CDR3 DNA, as far as it was read: TGTGCCAGCGAAGTCGGGAATCAGCCC.

To note about this clone: The CDR3 end is not reached by the read, which stops 3 residues before it; the germline J gene fills it in. This rearrangement joins TRBV5-1 to TRBJ2-7; D is perhaps TRBD2 (7 bases). The V end was cut by 4 bases, the J end by 0 bases, with 14 bases between. Germline assignment: CDR1 SGHRS and CDR2 YFSETQ. The CDR3 sequence is 15 residues long. CDR3 residues: CASSRGGGSSYEQYF. The part of the CDR3 DNA that was read is TGCGCCAGCAGCCGAGGGGGGGGATCCTCCTACGAG. The full variable domain, completed using reference TRBV5-1 and TRBJ2-7, is KAGVTQTPRYLIKTRGQQVTLSCSPISGHRSVSWYQQTPGQGLQFLFEYFSETQRNKGNFPGRFSGRQFSNSRSEMNVSTLELGDSALYLCASSRGGGSSYEQYFGPGTRLTVT.

In the case of this clone: The CDR3 end falls 3 residues outside the read, so it is completed with the germline J gene. V gene TRBV9 combines with J gene TRBJ2-3, with 9 bases aligning to TRBD2. The CDR3 contains 14 residues. The junction had 4 bases not matched to a gene; V was cut back by 6 bases and J by 2 bases. Germline V gene sequence: CDR1 SGDLS, CDR2 YYNGEE. The sequenced CDR3 bases are TGTGCCAGCACGCTAGCGGGGACCACAGATACG. Residues: CASTLAGTTDT. In full, the CDR3 reads CASTLAGTTDTQYF.

To note about this clone: Read data end 3 residues before the CDR3 end; the end is taken from the germline J gene. The chain carries TRBV20-1 and TRBJ1-5; TRBD1 might be the D (5 bases). Germline CDR1 is DFQATT and CDR2 is SNEGSKA (reference sequence). V lost 1 base, J lost 6 bases, and 19 bases lay in between. The CDR3 consists of 16 residues. CDR3 bases read: TGCAGTGCTAGAGTCCCTCCGGCCAGGGATAGTCAGCCC. This translates into CSARVPPARDSQP. In full, the CDR3 is CSARVPPARDSQPQHF.

On this clone: With the read ending 3 residues before the CDR3 end, the germline J gene is used to fill in that end. The chain recombines TRBV29-1 with TRBJ1-2; 7 bases match TRBD1. The length of the CDR3 is 12 residues. With V trimmed by 8 bases and J by 4 bases, 7 bases remained unmatched. Germline V CDR1 and CDR2: SQVTM, ANQGSEA. Here the CDR3 reads CSFWDRTYGYTF. The sequenced CDR3 bases are TGCAGCTTTTGGGACAGAACCTATGGC.

In regard to this clone: A read error may produce the germline difference seen at one junction end. The read ends 3 residues shy of where the CDR3 ends; the end is completed using the germline J gene. The chain is built from TRBV18 and TRBJ2-3; D might be TRBD2 (7 bases). The CDR3 is 14 residues long. The germline V gene has CDR1 KGHSH and CDR2 LQKENI. The sequenced CDR3 bases are TGTGCCAGCTCTCAAGGGCGGGGGCCAGAGACG. Its translation is CASSQGRGPET. The entire CDR3 is CASSQGRGPETQYF.

On this clone itself: The read comes to an end 3 residues before the CDR3 does, leaving the germline J gene to fill in the end. The gene calls are TRBV30 and TRBJ2-3; D gene unclear. CDR1 and CDR2 from the germline V gene are GTSNPN and SVGIG (reference sequence). The CDR3 contains 13 residues. CDR3 sequence reads: CAWSDSAKQPQYF. The part of the CDR3 DNA that was read is TGTGCCTGGAGTGACAGTGCAAAGCAGCCG.

Regarding this clone: The read comes to an end 3 residues before the CDR3 does, leaving the germline J gene to fill in the end. The chain carries TRBV12-3 or TRBV12-4 and TRBJ1-2; D is ambiguous. The CDR3 has 14 amino acids. Trimming removed 5 bases from V and 0 bases from J, with 10 bases in between. CDR3 sequence: CASSASPANYGYTF. The part of the CDR3 DNA that was read is TGTGCCAGCAGTGCCTCACCAGCTAACTATGGC.

As regards this clone: The sequenced fragment ends 3 residues before the CDR3 boundary, so the rest is inferred from the germline J gene. The rearrangement joins TRBV5-4 to TRBJ1-3; D ambiguous. Trimming removed 1 base at V and 0 bases at J, with 11 bases between. CDR1 SGHNT and CDR2 YYREEE come from the germline V gene (reference sequence). The CDR3 consists of 16 residues. The CDR3 sequence: CASSLSGASSGNTIYF. The CDR3 bases that were read are TGTGCCAGCAGCTTGTCTGGAGCGAGCTCTGGAAACACC.

Comments on this clone: The CDR3 is cut off 3 residues early in the read; its end comes from the germline J gene. V gene TRBV27 combines with J gene TRBJ2-7; 8 bases map to TRBD1. Germline V gene data show CDR1 as MNHEY and CDR2 as SMNVEV (reference sequence). The CDR3 loop spans 12 amino acids. Trimming took 9 bases from V and 5 from J; bases not matched to a gene: 6. The CDR3 loop is CASWTGINEQYF. The CDR3 DNA, read in part, is TGTGCCAGTTGGACAGGGATCAACGAG.